One and the same sample provided the 28 T cell receptor beta chains below, sequenced in a study of Ad26.COV2.S vaccination and SARS-CoV-2 variants (dated by TCRdb to about 2021). The label giving this sample's time point can be read as: individuals recovered from natural SARS-CoV-2 infection. The method behind the library was the immunoSEQ multiplex PCR assay. TCRdb retrieved this table from immuneACCESS and kept in-frame rearrangements only. Not all clones are present; in checked studies, unresolved V genes account for under half, and no reason is known for the remainder. For this sample there are some 190,000 clones; roughly nine tenths appear just once. The ten biggest clones cover under 7.5% of the sample. The sample was peripheral blood, taken after recovery from COVID-19. These TCRs come from a human donor who had recovered from COVID-19.

In regard to this clone: Different DNA sequences within this sample yield the same CDR3. The chain joins TRBV5-6 to TRBJ1-1; a weak D match, TRBD1 (5 bases). Trimming stripped 2 bases from V and 0 bases from J, with 8 bases between. CDR1 is SGHDT and CDR2 is YYEEEE in the germline V gene. There are 14 residues in the CDR3. CDR3 nucleotide sequence: TGTGCCAGCAGCTTTAGGGGCTTGAACACTGAAGCTTTCTTT. Protein sequence: CASSFRGLNTEAFF.

V gene TRBV9 combines with J gene TRBJ1-2, with a possible D match to TRBD1 (5 bases). Per the germline V gene, CDR1 is SGDLS and CDR2 is YYNGEE. V lost 5 bases to trimming and J lost 7 bases, with 18 bases between them. CDR3 length: 14 residues. The CDR3 is CASSRFRDSSGYTF. The CDR3 DNA reads TGTGCCAGCAGTCGCTTCAGGGACTCCAGTGGCTACACCTTC.

The CDR3 DNA reads as TGTGCCAGCAGCCAAGATCCGGGGCAACACAATGAGCAGTTCTTC. Translated: CASSQDPGQHNEQFF. The chain recombines TRBV3-1 (or the pseudogene TRBV3-2) with TRBJ2-1; D is perhaps TRBD1 or TRBD2 (5 bases each). The CDR3 has 15 amino acids. V was trimmed by 0 bases and J by 5 bases, leaving 11 bases between them. The V gene's germline CDR1 is LGHDT and CDR2 YNNKEL (reference sequence).

This chain's CDR3 is CSVDGGKAGGREQYF. DNA of the CDR3: TGCAGCGTTGATGGAGGGAAAGCGGGGGGGCGCGAGCAGTACTTC. The chain combines TRBV29-1 with TRBJ2-7, with 10 bases fitting TRBD2. Germline lookup yields CDR1 SQVTM and CDR2 ANQGSEA. The J segment lost 6 bases and the V segment lost 3 bases, leaving 11 bases of the junction unmatched. CDR3 size: 15 residues.

The V gene is TRBV7-8, the J gene TRBJ2-5; 10 nucleotides line up with TRBD2. Unmatched junction bases numbered 11, after V lost 2 bases and J lost 2 bases. CDR1 and CDR2 (germline): SGHVS, FQNEAQ. This CDR3 comprises 18 residues. The CDR3 bases are TGTGCCAGCAGCTTATGGGTTCGGCTAGCGGGAGAGCAAGAGACCCAGTACTTC. As protein: CASSLWVRLAGEQETQYF. Filled out from reference TRBV7-8 and TRBJ2-5, the complete variable domain reads GAGVSQSPRYKVAKRGQDVALRCDPISGHVSLFWYQQALGQGPEFLTYFQNEAQLDKSGLPSDRFFAERPEGSVSTLKIQRTQQEDSAVYLCASSLWVRLAGEQETQYFGPGTRLLVL.

The chain couples TRBV7-9 to TRBJ2-7; D possibly corresponds to TRBD2 (5 bases). The V gene's germline CDR1 is SEHNR and CDR2 FQNEAQ (reference sequence). The CDR3 contains 14 residues. V was trimmed by 0 bases and J by 3 bases, leaving 9 bases between them. The CDR3 protein is CASSLAVGLYEQYF. In DNA, the CDR3 is TGTGCCAGCAGCTTAGCGGTTGGACTCTACGAGCAGTACTTC.

V usage is TRBV5-1 and J usage is TRBJ2-7, with 8 bases identical to TRBD2. The CDR3 covers 14 residues. V trimming: 7 bases; J trimming: 2 bases; junction bases outside the gene matches: 8. CDR1 SGHRS and CDR2 YFSETQ come from the germline V gene. The CDR3: CASERGMGTYEQYF. For the CDR3, the DNA is TGCGCCAGCGAGCGGGGGATGGGGACCTACGAGCAGTACTTC.

This chain joins TRBV6-6 and TRBJ1-5; perhaps TRBD1 as D (5 bases). V lost 5 bases, J lost 3 bases, and 14 bases lay in between. The CDR3 sequence is 15 residues long. CDR1 is MNHNY, CDR2 SVGAGI, per germline (reference sequence). CDR3 protein: CASSGRGSVNQPQHF. CDR3 bases: TGTGCCAGCAGTGGGCGGGGGAGCGTCAATCAGCCCCAGCATTTT.

The J gene is TRBJ2-1, the V gene TRBV19; D is unclear. This CDR3 is built from 14 residues. V lost 0 bases and J lost 3, with 6 bases in between. Germline V CDR1 and CDR2: LNHDA, SQIVND (reference sequence). CDR3 DNA: TGTGCCAGTAGTATAGAGGGCCACTACAATGAGCAGTTCTTC. Amino acids: CASSIEGHYNEQFF. Complete variable domain (other parts from reference TRBV19 and TRBJ2-1): DGGITQSPKYLFRKEGQNVTLSCEQNLNHDAMYWYRQDPGQGLRLIYYSQIVNDFQKGDIAEGYSVSREKKESFPLTVTSAQKNPTAFYLCASSIEGHYNEQFFGPGTRLTVL.

The V gene is TRBV28, the J gene TRBJ2-4; possible D gene TRBD1, 7 bases. CDR3 length: 13 residues. Germline-derived CDR1 and CDR2 are MDHEN and SYDVKM. V was shortened by 2 bases and J by 7 bases, with 9 bases between the two germline ends. The CDR3 DNA follows: TGTGCCAGCAGTTTACCAGGGGGGAACATTCAGTACTTC. Its protein is CASSLPGGNIQYF.

This clone appeared once. J is TRBJ2-5 and V is TRBV9; TRBD2 matches 8 bases. Germline trimming cut 2 bases from V and 5 bases from J; bases unmatched to any gene: 8. Germline-derived CDR1 and CDR2 are SGDLS and YYNGEE. This CDR3 is 15 amino acids long. CDR3 in amino acids: CASSVFGGAGETQYF. The CDR3 DNA reads as TGTGCCAGCAGCGTTTTCGGGGGGGCCGGTGAGACCCAGTACTTC.

The CDR3 nucleotides read TGTGCCCTTAGGCGGGGGGCGACCTACGAGCAGTACTTC. Protein product: CALRRGATYEQYF. V gene TRBV6-5 combines with J gene TRBJ2-7, with 8 bases identical to TRBD2. Germline CDR1 is MNHEY and CDR2 is SVGAGI. The V gene end was trimmed by 11 bases and the J gene end by 2 bases; junction bases not matched to a gene: 8. The CDR3 is made up of 13 amino acids.

The chain links TRBV11-2 to TRBJ2-7; 9 bases match TRBD1. Germline CDR1 is SGHAT and CDR2 is FQNNGV. This CDR3 is 16 amino acids long. Germline trimming cut 5 bases from V and 0 bases from J; bases unmatched to any gene: 8. This CDR3 is CASSHTRTGASYEQYF. Written as DNA, the CDR3 is TGTGCCAGCAGCCACACCAGGACAGGGGCCTCCTACGAGCAGTACTTC.

This sequence joins TRBV5-6 and TRBJ1-1; the D gene is possibly TRBD1 (5 bases). V shed 1 base and J shed 4 bases, with 14 bases lying between them. The length of the CDR3 is 15 residues. CDR1 and CDR2 (germline): SGHDT, YYEEEE. The chain's CDR3 is CASSLRGVIVTEAFF. CDR3 DNA sequence: TGTGCCAGCAGCTTGAGAGGGGTAATCGTCACTGAAGCTTTCTTT.

The V gene is TRBV18, the J gene TRBJ2-5; possible D gene TRBD2, 6 bases. CDR1 and CDR2 from the germline V gene are KGHSH and LQKENI. The CDR3 loop spans 16 amino acids. With 0 bases removed from V and 5 bases from J, the gap between germline ends came to 16 bases. The CDR3 loop reads CASSPPWITGEETQYF. For the CDR3, the DNA is TGTGCCAGCTCACCACCGTGGATAACGGGGGAGGAGACCCAGTACTTC.

The rearrangement links TRBV19 to TRBJ1-5; TRBD1 matches at 9 bases. Germline V gene lookup returns CDR1 LNHDA and CDR2 SQIVND (reference sequence). CDR3 length equals 16 residues. The junction had 10 bases not matched to a gene; V was cut back by 7 bases and J by 3 bases. The CDR3 loop reads CASTRRDREINQPQHF. The CDR3 bases are TGTGCCAGTACAAGGAGGGACAGGGAGATCAATCAGCCCCAGCATTTT.

The V gene is TRBV28, the J gene TRBJ2-1; either TRBD1 or TRBD2 may supply D (5 bases each). The CDR3 runs to 14 residues. Germline V gives CDR1 MDHEN, CDR2 SYDVKM. V was shortened by 3 bases and J by 7 bases, with 13 bases between the two germline ends. CDR3 protein: CASSFRGHLNEQFF. As DNA, the CDR3 is TGTGCCAGCAGTTTCCGGGGCCATCTTAATGAGCAGTTCTTC.

The gene calls are TRBV29-1 and TRBJ2-7; TRBD1 matches at 7 bases. CDR1 is SQVTM and CDR2 is ANQGSEA in the germline V gene. V trimming: 2 bases; J trimming: 4 bases; junction bases outside the gene matches: 8. This CDR3 has 14 residues. The CDR3 region has the DNA TGCAGCGTTGAAACAACAGGGGTACGGTACGAGCAGTACTTC. Its translation: CSVETTGVRYEQYF.

V and J are TRBV6-5 and TRBJ1-1; weak D call: TRBD1 (5 bases). This CDR3 is 11 amino acids long. The germline gives CDR1 MNHEY, CDR2 SVGAGI. V gave up 6 bases and J gave up 6 bases, with 8 bases separating them. The CDR3 coding sequence is TGTGCCAGCAGCCGGGGGGCTGAAGCTTTCTTT. Translation: CASSRGAEAFF.

The rearrangement joins TRBV7-8 to TRBJ1-2, with D unclear. This CDR3 is 13 amino acids long. Germline V gene data show CDR1 as SGHVS and CDR2 as FQNEAQ. Trimming cost V 1 base and J 6 bases, with 9 bases left between them. CDR3 DNA: TGTGCCAGCAGCTTAGGGCTGGGAGATGGCTACACCTTC. Its translation: CASSLGLGDGYTF.

The chain carries TRBV9 and TRBJ2-5, with D possibly being TRBD1 (5 bases). The CDR3 runs 15 residues. Trimming cost V 0 bases and J 5 bases, with 14 bases left between them. The germline V gene has CDR1 SGDLS and CDR2 YYNGEE. The chain's CDR3 is CASSVAAGLVETQYF. The CDR3 DNA reads as TGTGCCAGCAGCGTAGCTGCAGGGCTGGTTGAGACCCAGTACTTC. Based on the CDR3 plus reference TRBV9 and TRBJ2-5, the full variable domain is DSGVTQTPKHLITATGQRVTLRCSPRSGDLSVYWYQQSLDQGLQFLIQYYNGEERAKGNILERFSAQQFPDLHSELNLSSLELGDSALYFCASSVAAGLVETQYFGPGTRLLVL.

The chain has TRBV9 and TRBJ2-1, with 8 bases identical to TRBD2. The CDR3 loop spans 16 amino acids. Germline V gene sequence: CDR1 SGDLS, CDR2 YYNGEE. V was pared by 3 bases and J by 7 bases, with 12 bases of the junction left unmatched. CDR3 sequence reads: CASSDREAGEANEQFF. The CDR3 DNA sequence: TGTGCCAGCAGCGACCGAGAAGCGGGAGAGGCGAATGAGCAGTTCTTC.

The CDR3 spells CASSEQGNTNEQFF. The CDR3 DNA sequence: TGTGCCAGCAGTGAACAGGGAAATACCAATGAGCAGTTCTTC. The chain uses TRBV6-1 and TRBJ2-1, with D perhaps TRBD1 (5 bases). V was trimmed by 2 bases and J by 6 bases, leaving 11 bases between them. CDR1 and CDR2 from the germline V gene are MNHNS and SASEGT. This CDR3 contains 14 residues.

V is TRBV15 and J is TRBJ1-1, with D hard to call. The CDR3 sequence is 14 residues long. Trimming stripped 3 bases from V and 1 base from J, with 9 bases between. CDR1 is LNHNV and CDR2 is YYDKDF in the germline V gene (reference sequence). The CDR3 sequence: CATSSRYGNTEAFF. CDR3 DNA sequence: TGTGCCACCAGCAGTAGATATGGGAACACTGAAGCTTTCTTT.

The chain uses TRBV7-6 and TRBJ2-7; 10 bases line up with TRBD2. This CDR3 comprises 15 residues. With V trimmed by 1 base and J by 4 bases, 4 bases remained unmatched. The germline V gene encodes CDR1 SGHVS and CDR2 FNYEAQ. CDR3 in amino acids: CASSLEASGSYEQYF. Written as DNA, the CDR3 is TGTGCCAGCAGCTTAGAGGCTAGCGGGAGTTACGAGCAGTACTTC.

The chain carries TRBV27 and TRBJ2-2; no firm D call. The length of the CDR3 is 16 residues. Germline lookup yields CDR1 MNHEY and CDR2 SMNVEV (reference sequence). V was pared by 3 bases and J by 1 base, with 12 bases between. The CDR3 is CASSFLRPGNTGELFF. CDR3 in DNA: TGTGCCAGCAGTTTCCTTCGCCCAGGGAACACCGGGGAGCTGTTTTTT.

The rearrangement links TRBV19 to TRBJ1-1; D is unresolved. The germline CDR1 and CDR2 sequences are LNHDA and SQIVND (reference sequence). This CDR3 is built from 17 residues. V was shortened by 5 bases and J by 3 bases, with 22 bases between the two germline ends. The CDR3 region has the DNA TGTGCCAGTAGTGAATACCGGGATAGGGCCTTATACACTGAAGCTTTCTTT. Protein sequence: CASSEYRDRALYTEAFF.

The chain couples TRBV11-2 to TRBJ2-3, with TRBD1 identical over 8 bases. The germline V gene has CDR1 SGHAT and CDR2 FQNNGV. This CDR3 has 16 residues. J gave up 6 bases and V 5 bases, and 13 bases lay outside the gene matches. Here the CDR3 reads CASSRTGQGLGDTQYF. In DNA, the CDR3 is TGTGCCAGCAGCCGAACTGGACAGGGCCTGGGGGATACGCAGTATTTT.